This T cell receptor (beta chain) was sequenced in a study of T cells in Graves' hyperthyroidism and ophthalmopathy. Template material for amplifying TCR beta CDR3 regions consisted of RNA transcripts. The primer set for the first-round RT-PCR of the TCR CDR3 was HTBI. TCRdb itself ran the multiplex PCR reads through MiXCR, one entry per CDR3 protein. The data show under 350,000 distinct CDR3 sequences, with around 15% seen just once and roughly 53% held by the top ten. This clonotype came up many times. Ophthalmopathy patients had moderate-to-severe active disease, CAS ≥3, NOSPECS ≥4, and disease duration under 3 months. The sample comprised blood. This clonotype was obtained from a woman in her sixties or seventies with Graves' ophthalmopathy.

The CDR3 region is CASSLGMGEQFF. Written as DNA, the CDR3 is TGCGCCAGCAGCTTAGGGATGGGTGAGCAGTTCTTC. The chain couples TRBV5-1 to TRBJ2-1; the D is unclear. The ends were cut back, 2 bases at V and 9 bases at J, with 9 bases in the middle. Germline-derived CDR1 and CDR2 are SGHRS and YFSETQ. There are 12 residues in the CDR3.